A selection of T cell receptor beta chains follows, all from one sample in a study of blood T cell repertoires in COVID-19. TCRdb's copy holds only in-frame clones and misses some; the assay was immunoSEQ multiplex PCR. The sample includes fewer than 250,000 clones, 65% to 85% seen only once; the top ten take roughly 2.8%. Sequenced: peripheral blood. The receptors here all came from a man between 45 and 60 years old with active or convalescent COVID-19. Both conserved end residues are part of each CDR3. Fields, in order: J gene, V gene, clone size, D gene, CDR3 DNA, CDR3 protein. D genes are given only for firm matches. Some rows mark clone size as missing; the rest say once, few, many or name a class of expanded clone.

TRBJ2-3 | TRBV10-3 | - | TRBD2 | TGTGCCGTCAGCGGGGAACGAGGAGATACGCAGTATTTT | CAVSGERGDTQYF
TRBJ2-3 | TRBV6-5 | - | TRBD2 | TGTGCCAGCAGTTACTCTACGCGGGGGAGCACAGATACGCAGTATTTT | CASSYSTRGSTDTQYF
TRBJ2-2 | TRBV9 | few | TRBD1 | TGTGCCAGCAGCGTTAACCCTCCGGACAGGGGGATCACCGGGGAGCTGTTTTTT | CASSVNPPDRGITGELFF
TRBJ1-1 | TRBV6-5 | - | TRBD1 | TGTGCCAGCAGTCGGACAGGGGTGGGGAACACTGAAGCTTTCTTT | CASSRTGVGNTEAFF
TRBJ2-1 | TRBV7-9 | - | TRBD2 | TGTGCCAGCAGCCCCAGCAGGACTAGCGGGGGGGGGTATGAGCAGTTCTTC | CASSPSRTSGGGYEQFF
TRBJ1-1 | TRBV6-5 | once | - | TGTGCCAGCACCGGCCCAGAGGCTGAAGCTTTCTTT | CASTGPEAEAFF
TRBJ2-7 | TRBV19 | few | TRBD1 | TGTGCCAGTAGTGTGACAGGGACCCGCTACGAGCAGTACTTC | CASSVTGTRYEQYF
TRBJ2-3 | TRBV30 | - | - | TGTGCCAGTAGCGGTTCAAGCACAGATACGCAGTATTTT | CASSGSSTDTQYF
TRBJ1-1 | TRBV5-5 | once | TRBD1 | TGTGCCAGCAGCGGGGACAGCATGAAGGCTTTCTTT | CASSGDSMKAFF
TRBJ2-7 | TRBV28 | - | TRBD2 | TGTGCCAGCAGCTGGCGGACTAGCGTCCCGGGGGGCGAGCAGTACTTC | CASSWRTSVPGGEQYF
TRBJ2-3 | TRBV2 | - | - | TGTGCCAGCAGCGGGGGAGGCACAGATACGCAGTATTTT | CASSGGGTDTQYF
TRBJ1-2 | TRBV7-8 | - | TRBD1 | TGTGCCAGCAGCTCCCCCCGGGGACAGGGGAGGGATTATGGCTACACCTTC | CASSSPRGQGRDYGYTF
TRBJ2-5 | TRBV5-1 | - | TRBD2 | TGCGCCAGCAGCCCCGGGACTAGCGGGATCTGGACCCAGTACTTC | CASSPGTSGIWTQYF
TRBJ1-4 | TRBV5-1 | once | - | TGCGCCAGCAGCTTGGATGGGACCCGGGGGTTCGAAAAACTGTTTTTT | CASSLDGTRGFEKLFF
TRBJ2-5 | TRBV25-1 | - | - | TGTGCCAGCAGTTGGGGAGACGAGGAGACCCAGTACTTC | CASSWGDEETQYF
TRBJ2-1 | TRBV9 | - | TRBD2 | TGTGCCAGCAGCGAGACTAGCGGTTTACCCTACAATGAGCAGTTCTTC | CASSETSGLPYNEQFF
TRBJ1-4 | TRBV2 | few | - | TGTGCCAGCAAGCCGACCCGTTTGGGGGCGACGGGTGAACTGTTTTTT | CASKPTRLGATGELFF
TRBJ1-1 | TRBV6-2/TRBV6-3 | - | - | TGTGCCAGCAGCGCAGTAGGGGGAACGGGCACTGAAGCTTTCTTT | CASSAVGGTGTEAFF
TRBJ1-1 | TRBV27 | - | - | TGTGCCAGCGGTCTAATGAACACTGAAGCTTTCTTT | CASGLMNTEAFF
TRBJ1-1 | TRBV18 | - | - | TGTGCCAGCTCACCATTTAATTTGTTAGTAAGTGTAGGGGCTGAAGCTTTCTTT | CASSPFNLLVSVGAEAFF
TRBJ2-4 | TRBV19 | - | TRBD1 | TGTGCCAGTAGTATTGACAGGGTCAAAAACATTCAGTACTTC | CASSIDRVKNIQYF
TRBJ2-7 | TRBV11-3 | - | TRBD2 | TGTGCCAGCAGCCCCGTGGCTAGCGGGAGAGACGAGCAGTACTTC | CASSPVASGRDEQYF
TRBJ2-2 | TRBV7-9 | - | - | TGTGCCAGCAGCTTAAATTTTGAGGAGTTTAACACCGGGGAGCTGTTTTTT | CASSLNFEEFNTGELFF
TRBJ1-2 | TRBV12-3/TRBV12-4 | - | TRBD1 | TGTGCCAGCAGCCTAGGGACAGACGGGACCTTC | CASSLGTDGTF
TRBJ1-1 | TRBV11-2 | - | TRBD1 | TGTGCCAGCAGCCAGGGGGTGAACACTGAAGCTTTCTTT | CASSQGVNTEAFF
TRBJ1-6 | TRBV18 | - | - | TGTGCCAGCTCACCAGACGGAGCATCACCCCTCCACTTT | CASSPDGASPLHF
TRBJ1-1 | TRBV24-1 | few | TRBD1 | TGTGCCACCAGAGGTAGGGGGCTGGACACTGAAGCTTTCTTT | CATRGRGLDTEAFF
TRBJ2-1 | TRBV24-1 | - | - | TGTGCCACATGTGGCGGTTCCTACAATGAGCAGTTCTTC | CATCGGSYNEQFF
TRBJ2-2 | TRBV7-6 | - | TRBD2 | TGTGCCAGCAGCTTAATGGGAGGGGCCCCCGGGGAGCTGTTTTTT | CASSLMGGAPGELFF
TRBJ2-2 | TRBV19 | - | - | TGTGCCAGTAGTCCCTTTGTGATGCGCACCGGGGAGCTGTTTTTT | CASSPFVMRTGELFF
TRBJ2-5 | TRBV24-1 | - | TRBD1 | TGTGCCACCAGTGGCCAGGGGGTGACCCAGTACTTC | CATSGQGVTQYF
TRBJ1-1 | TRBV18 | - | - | TGTGCCAGCTCACCGGGGGCAGGGATGAACACTGAAGCTTTCTTT | CASSPGAGMNTEAFF
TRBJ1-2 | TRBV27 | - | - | TGTGCCAGCAGTTTTCTGTCTGGACAGAACTATGGCTACACCTTC | CASSFLSGQNYGYTF
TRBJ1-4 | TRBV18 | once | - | TGTGCCAGCTCACGGGGGGTGACTAATGAAAAACTGTTTTTT | CASSRGVTNEKLFF
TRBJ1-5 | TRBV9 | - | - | TGTGCCAGCAGCACCCGAGGGGGGGGCACGCCCCAGCATTTT | CASSTRGGGTPQHF
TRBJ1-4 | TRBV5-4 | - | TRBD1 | TGTGCCAGCAGCCCGGGACAGGTGGATACTAATGAAAAACTGTTTTTT | CASSPGQVDTNEKLFF
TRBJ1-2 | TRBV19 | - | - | TGTGCCAGTAGTATTAATTCCGGGAGATATGGCTACACCTTC | CASSINSGRYGYTF
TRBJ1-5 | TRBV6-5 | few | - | TGTGCCAGCAGGCCTAGACAGGATAGCAATCAGCCCCAGCATTTT | CASRPRQDSNQPQHF
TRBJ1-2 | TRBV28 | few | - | TGTGCCAGCAGTTTACGCGGGGCTAACTATGGCTACACCTTC | CASSLRGANYGYTF
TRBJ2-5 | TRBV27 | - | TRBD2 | TGTGCCAGCAGTTTTCAGCGGCGGGGGACGGAGACCCAGTACTTC | CASSFQRRGTETQYF
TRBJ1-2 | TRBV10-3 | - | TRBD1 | TGTGCCATCAGACGACAGGGCGAGAACTATGGCTACACCTTC | CAIRRQGENYGYTF
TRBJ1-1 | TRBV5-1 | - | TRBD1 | TGCGCCAGCAGCTGGGGACAGGGTGGGGCTTTCTTT | CASSWGQGGAFF
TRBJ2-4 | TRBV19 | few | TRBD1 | TGTGCCAGTAGTATAGATGGACAGGGCGGAAACATTCAGTACTTC | CASSIDGQGGNIQYF
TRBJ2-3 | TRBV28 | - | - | TGTGCCAGCAGTTACCCGGGACATTCTAGCACAGATACGCAGTATTTT | CASSYPGHSSTDTQYF
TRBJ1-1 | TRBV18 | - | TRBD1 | TGTGCCAGCTCACGGGACAGGGGAACTGAAGCTTTCTTT | CASSRDRGTEAFF
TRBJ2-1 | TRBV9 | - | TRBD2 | TGTGCCAGCAGCGTAGCAGCCGGGAGGGTGAATGAGCAGTTCTTC | CASSVAAGRVNEQFF